This TCR beta chain comes out of a study of T-cell reconstitution after alpha-beta-depleted transplantation in children. Findings and limits, study-wide: The study reportedly traced alpha-beta T cells about two months after transplant to several hundred expanded graft clones. High day-60 TCRbeta diversity in some patients came from surviving recipient T cells and thymic progenitors.

This clonotype was counted only a few times. Its antigen is unidentified. At one end the junction does not follow the germline gene, possibly because of a read error. Preparation of the TCRbeta library was carried out with unique molecular identifiers. From the PCR reads, TCRdb called clonotypes with MiXCR, one entry per CDR3 protein. This repertoire shows some 600,000 distinct CDR3 sequences, under 15% found once; its top ten account for about 2.2%. Per the germline V gene, CDR1 is SGHRS and CDR2 is YFSETQ. The CDR3 covers 12 residues. The V gene is TRBV5-1, the J gene TRBJ2-7; D ambiguous. This TCR derives from a male patient between 10 and 17 years old who had a stem cell transplant for acute myeloid leukemia, so the T cells may come from the graft donor. The sample in question was PBMCs, mostly from graft donor cells, obtained 360 days after TCRalphabeta/CD19-depleted stem cell transplant. The CDR3 loop is CASSLGSSEQYF. The DNA for the CDR3 is TGCGCCAGCAGCTTGGGCTCCTCCGAGCAGTACTTC.